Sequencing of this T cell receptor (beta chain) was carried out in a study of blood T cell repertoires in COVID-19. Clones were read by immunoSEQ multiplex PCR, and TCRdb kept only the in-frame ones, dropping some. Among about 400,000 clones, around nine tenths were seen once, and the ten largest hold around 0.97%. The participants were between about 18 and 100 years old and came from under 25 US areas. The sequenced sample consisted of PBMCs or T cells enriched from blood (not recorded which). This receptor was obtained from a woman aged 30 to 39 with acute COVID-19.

The CDR3 spells CASSPTSRYGYTF. The CDR3 DNA reads TGTGCCAGCAGTCCCACTTCGAGGTATGGCTACACCTTC. This chain joins TRBV28 and TRBJ1-2; D gene ambiguous. V dropped 5 bases and J dropped 5 bases, with 12 bases sitting between them. This CDR3 comprises 13 residues. Per germline, CDR1 MDHEN and CDR2 SYDVKM.